The 28 T cell receptor beta chains reported below all come from one sample, sequenced in a study of beta chain features in type 1 diabetes. Study results and caveats: TCRB CDR3s from Type 1 diabetes patients were moderately but significantly shorter in all four CD4+ subsets.

Their antigen targets remain unknown. As every portion of the isolated RNA was reverse transcribed, the sequencing read expressed TCRB transcripts. Some clones are missing from TCRdb's copy, which holds only in-frame ones; the method was immunoSEQ multiplex PCR. The sample has around 300,000 clones, approximately 16% seen once. The specimen sequenced was naive CD4+ T cells from blood. The receptors shown here come from a man younger than 30 with type 1 diabetes.

V gene TRBV5-4 combines with J gene TRBJ2-7; 7 nucleotides line up with TRBD1. After removal of 4 bases from V and 2 bases from J, the junction contained 6 bases not matched to a gene. CDR3 length: 14 amino acids. Germline lookup yields CDR1 SGHNT and CDR2 YYREEE (reference sequence). Here the CDR3 DNA reads TGTGCCAGCAGCCCCGGACAGGTACCCTACGAGCAGTACTTC. Protein sequence: CASSPGQVPYEQYF.

This clone appeared a few times. The V and J genes are TRBV19 and TRBJ2-3; D is unresolved. The CDR3 totals 13 residues. The ends were cut back, 9 bases at V and 0 bases at J, with 10 bases in the middle. Germline CDR1 is LNHDA and CDR2 is SQIVND (reference sequence). The DNA of the CDR3 is TGTGCCAGACGACTTTCTAGCACAGATACGCAGTATTTT. Protein product: CARRLSSTDTQYF.

This clone was detected only a few times. This chain joins TRBV19 and TRBJ1-5; D might be TRBD1 (5 bases). Trimming removed 3 bases from V and 4 bases from J, with 13 bases in between. CDR3 length: 15 amino acids. In germline, CDR1 is LNHDA, CDR2 SQIVND (reference sequence). In DNA form, the CDR3 reads TGTGCCAGTAGTATCATCTCCCGGGGGAATCAGCCCCAGCATTTT. Protein product: CASSIISRGNQPQHF.

There are a few counts of this clone. The CDR3 nucleotides read TGTGCCAGCAGAACAACCGGGACAGGAGGCAATGAGCAGTTCTTC. Translating gives CASRTTGTGGNEQFF. The rearrangement uses TRBV28 and TRBJ2-1, with TRBD1 matching over 8 bases. The CDR3 loop spans 15 amino acids. Germline trimming cut 6 bases from V and 6 bases from J; bases unmatched to any gene: 10. Germline assignment: CDR1 MDHEN and CDR2 SYDVKM.

The CDR3: CASSLRSPVTGELFF. The CDR3 DNA sequence: TGTGCCAGCAGCTTAAGAAGTCCGGTAACCGGGGAGCTGTTTTTT. V gene TRBV7-2 combines with J gene TRBJ2-2; D is ambiguous. Germline V lookup: CDR1 SGHTA, CDR2 FQGNSA. The CDR3 length is 15 residues. Deletions cut 2 bases from V and 5 bases from J, with 12 bases between.

The chain has TRBV13 and TRBJ2-5; no firm D call. Germline CDR1 and CDR2: PRHDT and FYEKMQ (reference sequence). V lost 3 bases, J lost 4 bases, and 9 bases lay in between. The CDR3 loop spans 13 amino acids. The CDR3 is CASSFTSSETQYF. For the CDR3, the DNA is TGTGCCAGCAGCTTCACCAGTTCAGAGACCCAGTACTTC.

The J gene is TRBJ2-6, the V gene TRBV5-1; the match to TRBD2 covers 8 bases. CDR1 and CDR2 from the germline V gene are SGHRS and YFSETQ. The CDR3 runs to 17 residues. Losses at the gene ends were 3 bases for V and 4 bases for J; bases not matched to a gene: 9. The CDR3 sequence is CASSSLAGHDGANVLTF. For the CDR3, the DNA is TGCGCCAGCAGCTCTCTAGCGGGCCATGACGGGGCCAACGTCCTGACTTTC.

The V call is TRBV11-2, the J call TRBJ2-5, with D unresolved. There are 14 residues in the CDR3. V shed 5 bases and J shed 3 bases, with 13 bases lying between them. Germline CDR1 is SGHAT and CDR2 is FQNNGV. As DNA, the CDR3 is TGTGCCAGCAGCCCGCGCGCTGCCGAAGAGACCCAGTACTTC. It yields the protein CASSPRAAEETQYF.

This clone was seen a handful of times. The chain combines TRBV11-2 with TRBJ2-1; weak D call: TRBD2 (5 bases). The CDR3 extends over 14 amino acids. Looked up from germline, CDR1 is SGHAT and CDR2 is FQNNGV. Trimming cost V 1 base and J 9 bases, with 13 bases left between them. The CDR3 spells CASSLGLYGSEQFF. DNA of the CDR3: TGTGCCAGCAGCTTAGGGCTTTATGGGAGTGAGCAGTTCTTC.

The genes are TRBV7-2 and TRBJ1-6; possibly TRBD1 for D (5 bases). The V gene lost 5 bases and the J gene lost 14 bases, with 13 bases spanning the gap. Germline CDR1 is SGHTA and CDR2 is FQGNSA. The CDR3 covers 12 residues. The DNA of the CDR3 is TGTGCCAGCAGCCCCTATCAAGGGGCCCTCCACTTT. Its protein product is CASSPYQGALHF. Full variable domain (missing parts from reference TRBV7-2 and TRBJ1-6): GAGVSQSPSNKVTEKGKDVELRCDPISGHTALYWYRQSLGQGLEFLIYFQGNSAPDKSGLPSDRFSAERTGGSVSTLTIQRTQQEDSAVYLCASSPYQGALHFGNGTRLTVT.

This clone was detected only a few times. The chain employs TRBV7-9 and TRBJ1-1, with D hard to call. Germline values: CDR1 SEHNR, CDR2 FQNEAQ (reference sequence). Trimming stripped 0 bases from V and 4 bases from J, with 6 bases between. This CDR3 is built from 13 residues. This CDR3 reads CASSLASGTEAFF. Written as DNA, the CDR3 is TGTGCCAGCAGCTTAGCCTCAGGCACTGAAGCTTTCTTT.

This chain joins TRBV5-1 and TRBJ2-7; TRBD2 matches 13 bases. Germline trimming cut 5 bases from V and 6 bases from J; bases unmatched to any gene: 8. This CDR3 spans 15 amino acids. Per the germline V gene, CDR1 is SGHRS and CDR2 is YFSETQ. DNA of the CDR3: TGCGCCAGCAGTCGGACTAGCGGGAGTGCAGGCGAGCAGTACTTC. Its translation: CASSRTSGSAGEQYF.

This clone was detected a few times. V gene TRBV2 combines with J gene TRBJ2-3; 7 nucleotides agree with TRBD1. Trimming at V came to 0 bases and at J to 1 base, leaving 7 bases not matched to a gene. This CDR3 contains 17 residues. From germline, CDR1 is SNHLY and CDR2 FYNNEI. CDR3 region: CASSEARKGAGTDTQYF. The CDR3 DNA is TGTGCCAGCAGTGAAGCGCGGAAGGGGGCTGGCACAGATACGCAGTATTTT.

The count of this clone is one. The chain links TRBV28 to TRBJ1-5; maybe TRBD1 (5 bases). V lost 5 bases, J lost 7 bases, and 9 bases lay in between. In germline, CDR1 is MDHEN, CDR2 SYDVKM. This CDR3 spans 12 amino acids. In nucleotides, the CDR3 is TGTGCCAGCAGTGACAGCCCCCAGCCCCAGCATTTT. Translated: CASSDSPQPQHF.

This rearrangement joins TRBV7-8 to TRBJ2-7; the D gene is possibly TRBD2 (7 bases). Trimming shortened V by 5 bases and J by 1 base, and 27 bases separated the two germline ends. Germline CDR1 SGHVS, CDR2 FQNEAQ. The CDR3 runs 19 residues. The CDR3: CASSASYWGGNRESYEQYF. In DNA form, the CDR3 reads TGTGCCAGCAGCGCGAGCTACTGGGGGGGGAACAGGGAATCCTACGAGCAGTACTTC.

The chain couples TRBV5-1 to TRBJ2-7; maybe TRBD2 (6 bases). The CDR3 has 15 residues. Per germline, CDR1 SGHRS and CDR2 YFSETQ. Trimming cost V 1 base and J 3 bases, with 14 bases left between them. CDR3: CASSLNAGSDYEQYF. The CDR3 DNA reads as TGCGCCAGCAGCTTGAATGCGGGGTCAGACTACGAGCAGTACTTC.

This clone was seen a handful of times. The chain is built from TRBV28 and TRBJ2-7, with D possibly TRBD1 on 6 matching bases. Germline-derived CDR1 and CDR2 are MDHEN and SYDVKM. The CDR3 covers 12 residues. V was cut by 10 bases and J by 0 bases, with 10 bases left in between. CDR3 sequence reads: CATRDNSYEQYF. The DNA of the CDR3 is TGTGCCACCAGGGACAACTCCTACGAGCAGTACTTC.

There are a few counts of this clone. V gene TRBV29-1 combines with J gene TRBJ1-2; unclear D gene. CDR1 is SQVTM, CDR2 ANQGSEA, per germline. The CDR3 has 12 residues. The germline V and J ends were trimmed by 8 bases and 4 bases, with 14 bases remaining between them. The CDR3 sequence: CSYTRGSYGYTF. CDR3 coding DNA: TGCAGCTATACACGCGGCTCCTATGGCTACACCTTC. Looking up the rest from reference TRBV29-1 and TRBJ1-2 gives the full variable domain: SAVISQKPSRDICQRGTSLTIQCQVDSQVTMMFWYRQQPGQSLTLIATANQGSEATYESGFVIDKFPISRPNLTFSTLTVSNMSPEDSSIYLCSYTRGSYGYTFGSGTRLTVV.

This clone was found a few times. The V call is TRBV28, the J call TRBJ2-3, with 9 bases that match TRBD1. CDR3 length equals 18 residues. The germline CDR1 and CDR2 sequences are MDHEN and SYDVKM. Unmatched junction bases numbered 13, after V lost 4 bases and J lost 2 bases. The CDR3 nucleotides read TGTGCCAGCAGTTCCGGGACAGGGAGTCGATCATTCACAGATACGCAGTATTTT. Translation gives CASSSGTGSRSFTDTQYF.

This clone was seen a few times. This sequence joins TRBV29-1 and TRBJ1-1; D is uncertain. The CDR3 totals 12 residues. V was trimmed by 3 bases and J by 5 bases, leaving 10 bases between them. Germline CDR1 and CDR2: SQVTM and ANQGSEA. CDR3 sequence: CSVDESPTEAFF. DNA of the CDR3: TGCAGCGTTGACGAGTCCCCAACTGAAGCTTTCTTT.

This clone was observed a few times. In DNA, the CDR3 is TGTGCCAGCAGCGAGGGACAGCACTCCTACGAGCAGTACTTC. Protein product: CASSEGQHSYEQYF. V usage is TRBV11-2 and J usage is TRBJ2-7; TRBD1 matches at 7 bases. Germline CDR1 reads SGHAT; CDR2 reads FQNNGV. This CDR3 comprises 14 residues. Losses at the gene ends were 5 bases for V and 0 bases for J; bases not matched to a gene: 4. The entire variable domain, with the rest obtained from reference TRBV11-2 and TRBJ2-7, is as follows: EAGVAQSPRYKIIEKRQSVAFWCNPISGHATLYWYQQILGQGPKLLIQFQNNGVVDDSQLPKDRFSAERLKGVDSTLKIQPAKLEDSAVYLCASSEGQHSYEQYFGPGTRLTVT.

This chain connects TRBV19 to TRBJ2-7; no clear D gene. V was clipped by 3 bases and J by 0 bases, with 12 bases between them. This CDR3 has 15 residues. Germline-derived CDR1 and CDR2 are LNHDA and SQIVND (reference sequence). CDR3 in DNA: TGTGCCAGTAGTATTCAATCTGGGCTCTCCTACGAGCAGTACTTC. Translating it yields CASSIQSGLSYEQYF.

The V and J genes are TRBV7-9 and TRBJ1-6; D unclear. V was cut by 5 bases and J by 7 bases, with 9 bases left in between. Germline loops: CDR1 SEHNR, CDR2 FQNEAQ (reference sequence). The CDR3 has 13 residues. This chain's CDR3 is CASSPGQNSPLHF. The CDR3 DNA reads TGTGCCAGCAGCCCTGGCCAGAATTCACCCCTCCACTTT.

The gene calls are TRBV30 and TRBJ2-2; D ambiguous. CDR3 size: 11 residues. V was cut by 2 bases and J by 6 bases, with 4 bases left in between. The germline gives CDR1 GTSNPN, CDR2 SVGIG (reference sequence). CDR3 nucleotide sequence: TGTGCCTGGAGTACGGCCGGGGAGCTGTTTTTT. Translation: CAWSTAGELFF.

The chain uses TRBV25-1 and TRBJ2-7; 7 nucleotides agree with TRBD2. Germline V CDR1 and CDR2: MGHDK, SYGVNS. The CDR3 covers 14 residues. V dropped 4 bases and J dropped 2; count of bases not matched to a gene: 5. CDR3: CASSAPSGTYEQYF. Here the CDR3 DNA reads TGTGCCAGCAGTGCACCTAGCGGAACCTACGAGCAGTACTTC.

This clone has a handful of counts. The DNA for the CDR3 is TGTGCCAGCTCACCGGGAGGGACTAGCACGTCTCTGAAGTATTTT. Residues: CASSPGGTSTSLKYF. The V call is TRBV18, the J call TRBJ2-3, with TRBD2 matching 9 bases. Germline loops: CDR1 KGHSH, CDR2 LQKENI. The V gene end was trimmed by 3 bases and the J gene end by 13 bases; junction bases not matched to a gene: 14. This CDR3 is 15 amino acids long.

This chain links TRBV7-8 with TRBJ2-3; possibly TRBD2 for D (5 bases). This CDR3 is built from 12 residues. V was cut by 6 bases and J by 7 bases, with 11 bases left in between. Per germline, CDR1 SGHVS and CDR2 FQNEAQ. CDR3 loop: CASSPGGNTQYF. In nucleotides, the CDR3 is TGTGCCAGCAGTCCAGGAGGAAATACGCAGTATTTT.

The rearrangement uses TRBV28 and TRBJ1-5; perhaps TRBD1 as D (6 bases). The CDR3 consists of 16 residues. The V gene lost 8 bases and the J gene lost 0 bases, with 17 bases spanning the gap. Germline assignment: CDR1 MDHEN and CDR2 SYDVKM. The CDR3 loop is CASYQRGAFSNQPQHF. In nucleotides, the CDR3 is TGTGCCAGCTACCAACGGGGGGCATTTAGCAATCAGCCCCAGCATTTT.